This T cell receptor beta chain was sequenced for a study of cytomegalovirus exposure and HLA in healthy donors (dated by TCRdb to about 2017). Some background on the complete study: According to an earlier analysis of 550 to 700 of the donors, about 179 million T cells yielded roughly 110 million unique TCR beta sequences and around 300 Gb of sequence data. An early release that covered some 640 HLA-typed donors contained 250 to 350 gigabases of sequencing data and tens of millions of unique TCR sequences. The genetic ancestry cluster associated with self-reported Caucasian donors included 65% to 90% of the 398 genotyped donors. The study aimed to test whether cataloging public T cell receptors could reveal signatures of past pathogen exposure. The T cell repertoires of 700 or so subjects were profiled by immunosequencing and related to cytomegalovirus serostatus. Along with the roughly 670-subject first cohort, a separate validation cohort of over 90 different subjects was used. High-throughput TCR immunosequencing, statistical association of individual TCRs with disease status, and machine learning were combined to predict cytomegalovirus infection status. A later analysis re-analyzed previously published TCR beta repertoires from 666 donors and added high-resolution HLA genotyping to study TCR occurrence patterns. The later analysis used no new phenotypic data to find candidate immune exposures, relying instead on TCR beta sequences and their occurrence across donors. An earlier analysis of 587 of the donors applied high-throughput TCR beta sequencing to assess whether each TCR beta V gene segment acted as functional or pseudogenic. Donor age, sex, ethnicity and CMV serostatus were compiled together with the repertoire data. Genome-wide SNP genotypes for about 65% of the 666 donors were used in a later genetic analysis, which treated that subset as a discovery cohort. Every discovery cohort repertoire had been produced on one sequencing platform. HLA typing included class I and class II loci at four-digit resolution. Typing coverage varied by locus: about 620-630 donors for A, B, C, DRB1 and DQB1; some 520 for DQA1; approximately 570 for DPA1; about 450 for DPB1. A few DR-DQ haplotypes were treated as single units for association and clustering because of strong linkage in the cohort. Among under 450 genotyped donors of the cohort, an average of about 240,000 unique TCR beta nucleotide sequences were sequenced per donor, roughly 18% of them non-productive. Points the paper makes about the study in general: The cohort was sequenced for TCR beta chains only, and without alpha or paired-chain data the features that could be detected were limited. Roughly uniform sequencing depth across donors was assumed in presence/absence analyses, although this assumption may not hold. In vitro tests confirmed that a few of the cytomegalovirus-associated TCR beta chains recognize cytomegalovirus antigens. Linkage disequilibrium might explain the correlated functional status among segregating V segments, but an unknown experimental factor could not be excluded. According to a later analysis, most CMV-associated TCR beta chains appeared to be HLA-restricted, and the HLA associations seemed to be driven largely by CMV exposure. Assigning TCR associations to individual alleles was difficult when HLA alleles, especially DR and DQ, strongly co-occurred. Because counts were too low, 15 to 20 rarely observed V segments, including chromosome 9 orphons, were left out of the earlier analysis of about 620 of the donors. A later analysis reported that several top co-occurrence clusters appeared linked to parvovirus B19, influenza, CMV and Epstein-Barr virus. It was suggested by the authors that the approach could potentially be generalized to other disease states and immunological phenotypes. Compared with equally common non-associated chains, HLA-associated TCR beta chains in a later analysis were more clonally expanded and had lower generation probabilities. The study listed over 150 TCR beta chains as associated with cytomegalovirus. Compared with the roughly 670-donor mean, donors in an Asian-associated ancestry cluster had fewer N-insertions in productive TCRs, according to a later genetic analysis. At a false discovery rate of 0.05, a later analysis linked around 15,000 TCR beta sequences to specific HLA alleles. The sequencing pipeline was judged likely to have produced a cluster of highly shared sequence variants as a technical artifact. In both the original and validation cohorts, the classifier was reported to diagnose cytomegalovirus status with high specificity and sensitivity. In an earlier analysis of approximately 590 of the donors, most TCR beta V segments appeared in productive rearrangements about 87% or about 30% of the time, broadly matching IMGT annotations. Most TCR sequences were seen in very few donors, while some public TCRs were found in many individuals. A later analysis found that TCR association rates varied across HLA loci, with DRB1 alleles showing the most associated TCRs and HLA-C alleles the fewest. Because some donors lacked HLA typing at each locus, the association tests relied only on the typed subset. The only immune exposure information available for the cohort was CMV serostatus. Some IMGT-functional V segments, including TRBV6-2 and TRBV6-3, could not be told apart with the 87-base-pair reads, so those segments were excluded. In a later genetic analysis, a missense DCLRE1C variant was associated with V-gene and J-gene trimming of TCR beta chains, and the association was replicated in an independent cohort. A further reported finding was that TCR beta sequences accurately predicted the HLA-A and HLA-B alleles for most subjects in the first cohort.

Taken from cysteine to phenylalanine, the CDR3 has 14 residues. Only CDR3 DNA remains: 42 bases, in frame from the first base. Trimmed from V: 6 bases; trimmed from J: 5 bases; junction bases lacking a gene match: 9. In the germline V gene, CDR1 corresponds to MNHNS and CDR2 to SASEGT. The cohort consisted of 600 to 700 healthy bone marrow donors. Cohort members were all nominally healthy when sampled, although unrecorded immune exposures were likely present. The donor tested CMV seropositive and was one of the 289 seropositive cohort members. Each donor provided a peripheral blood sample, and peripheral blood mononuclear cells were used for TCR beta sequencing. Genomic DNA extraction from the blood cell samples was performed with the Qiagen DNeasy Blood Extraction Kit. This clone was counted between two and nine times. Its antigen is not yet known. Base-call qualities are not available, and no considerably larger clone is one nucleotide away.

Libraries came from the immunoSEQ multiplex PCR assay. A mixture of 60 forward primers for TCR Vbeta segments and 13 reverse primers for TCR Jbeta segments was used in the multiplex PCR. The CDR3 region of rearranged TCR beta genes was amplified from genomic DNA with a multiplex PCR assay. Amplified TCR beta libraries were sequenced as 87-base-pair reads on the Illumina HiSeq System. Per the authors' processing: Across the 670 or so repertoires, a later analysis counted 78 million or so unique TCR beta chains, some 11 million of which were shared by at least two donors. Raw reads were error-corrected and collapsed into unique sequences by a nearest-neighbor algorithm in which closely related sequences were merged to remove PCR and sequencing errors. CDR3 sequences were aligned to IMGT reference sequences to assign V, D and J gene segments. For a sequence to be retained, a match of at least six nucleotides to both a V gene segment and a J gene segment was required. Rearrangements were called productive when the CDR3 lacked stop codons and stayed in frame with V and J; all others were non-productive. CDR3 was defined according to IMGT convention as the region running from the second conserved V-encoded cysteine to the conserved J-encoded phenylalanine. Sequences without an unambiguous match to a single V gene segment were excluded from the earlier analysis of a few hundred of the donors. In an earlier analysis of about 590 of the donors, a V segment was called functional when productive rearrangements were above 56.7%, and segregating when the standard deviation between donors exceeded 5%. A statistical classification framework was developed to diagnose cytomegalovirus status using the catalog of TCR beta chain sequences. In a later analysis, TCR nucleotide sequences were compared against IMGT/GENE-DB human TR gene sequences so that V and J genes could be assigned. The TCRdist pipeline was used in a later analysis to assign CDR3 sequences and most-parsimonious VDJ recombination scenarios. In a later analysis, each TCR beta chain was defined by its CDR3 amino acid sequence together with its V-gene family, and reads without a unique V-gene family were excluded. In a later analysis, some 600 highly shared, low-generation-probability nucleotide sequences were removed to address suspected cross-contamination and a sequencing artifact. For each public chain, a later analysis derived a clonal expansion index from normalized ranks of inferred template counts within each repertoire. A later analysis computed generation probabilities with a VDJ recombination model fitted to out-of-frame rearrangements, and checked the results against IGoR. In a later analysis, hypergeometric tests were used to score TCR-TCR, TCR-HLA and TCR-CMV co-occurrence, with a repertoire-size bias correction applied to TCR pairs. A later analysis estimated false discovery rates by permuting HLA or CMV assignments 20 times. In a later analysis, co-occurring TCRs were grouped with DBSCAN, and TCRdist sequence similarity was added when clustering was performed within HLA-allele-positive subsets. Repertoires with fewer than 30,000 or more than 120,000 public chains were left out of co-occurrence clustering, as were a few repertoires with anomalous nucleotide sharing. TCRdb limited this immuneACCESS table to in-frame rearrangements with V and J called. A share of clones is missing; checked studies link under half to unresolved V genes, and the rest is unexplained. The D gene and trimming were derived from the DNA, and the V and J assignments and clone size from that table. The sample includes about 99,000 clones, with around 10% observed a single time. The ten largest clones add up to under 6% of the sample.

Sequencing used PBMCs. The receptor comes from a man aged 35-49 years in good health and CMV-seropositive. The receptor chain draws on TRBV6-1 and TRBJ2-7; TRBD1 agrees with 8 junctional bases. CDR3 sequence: CASRTDRVEHEQYF. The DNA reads TGTGCCAGCAGGACGGACAGGGTAGAACACGAGCAGTACTTC.